One sample yielded the 29 T cell receptor beta chains listed below, sequenced in a study of T cell responses to AZD1222 COVID-19 vaccine. Libraries were prepared by immunoSEQ multiplex PCR; TCRdb keeps only in-frame clonotypes and omits some of them. The sample includes about 130,000 clones, roughly 92% of them seen just once. Sequenced material: peripheral blood, taken on day 0 of AZD1222 vaccination. The receptors derive from an adult in good health.

This chain links TRBV2 with TRBJ1-5; no reliable D call. There are 16 residues in the CDR3. CDR1 and CDR2 (germline): SNHLY, FYNNEI. V shed 2 bases and J shed 6 bases, with 17 bases lying between them. The CDR3 loop reads CASSESLSGFLQPQHF. CDR3 coding DNA: TGTGCCAGCAGTGAAAGCTTATCGGGTTTCCTTCAGCCCCAGCATTTT.

The rearrangement joins TRBV5-1 to TRBJ1-2, with 7 bases identical to TRBD1. The CDR3 totals 15 residues. Germline V gene sequence: CDR1 SGHRS, CDR2 YFSETQ. J lost 3 bases, V lost 4 bases, and 9 bases had no gene match. CDR3 amino acids: CASSPGQRYYYGYTF. CDR3 nucleotide sequence: TGCGCCAGCAGCCCGGGACAGAGATACTACTATGGCTACACCTTC.

This chain links TRBV5-4 with TRBJ2-7; no clear D. V was shortened by 4 bases and J by 0 bases, with 11 bases between the two germline ends. The germline V gene encodes CDR1 SGHNT and CDR2 YYREEE (reference sequence). The CDR3 has 14 residues. In DNA form, the CDR3 reads TGTGCCAGCAGCCCCGACCCCAGCTCCTACGAGCAGTACTTC. As protein: CASSPDPSSYEQYF.

This chain links TRBV27 with TRBJ2-5, with D possibly being TRBD1 (5 bases). Germline-derived CDR1 and CDR2 are MNHEY and SMNVEV (reference sequence). The CDR3 loop spans 14 amino acids. V was trimmed by 0 bases and J by 2 bases, leaving 7 bases between them. The CDR3 is CASSLSRQQETQYF. The CDR3 coding sequence is TGTGCCAGCAGTTTATCTAGACAGCAAGAGACCCAGTACTTC.

The V gene is TRBV10-3, the J gene TRBJ2-7; D unresolved. CDR3 size: 14 residues. Germline V gene data show CDR1 as ENHRY and CDR2 as SYGVKD. V was cut by 3 bases and J by 3 bases, with 12 bases left in between. CDR3 region: CAISDTGQNYEQYF. CDR3 nucleotide sequence: TGTGCCATCAGTGATACGGGCCAGAACTACGAGCAGTACTTC.

The chain links TRBV5-1 to TRBJ2-7; D is undetermined. The CDR3 has 15 residues. In germline, CDR1 is SGHRS, CDR2 YFSETQ. The V gene lost 1 base and the J gene lost 4 bases, with 15 bases spanning the gap. CDR3 protein: CASSLRPESRYEQYF. CDR3 DNA sequence: TGCGCCAGCAGCTTGCGGCCAGAGTCTAGATACGAGCAGTACTTC.

This chain uses TRBV27 with TRBJ2-5, with D perhaps TRBD1 or TRBD2 (5 bases each). V dropped 8 bases and J dropped 2 bases, with 15 bases sitting between them. Germline CDR1 is MNHEY and CDR2 is SMNVEV (reference sequence). This CDR3 comprises 14 residues. CDR3: CASSGTSPQETQYF. The CDR3 DNA is TGTGCCAGCTCCGGGACGTCACCTCAAGAGACCCAGTACTTC.

The V call is TRBV5-1, the J call TRBJ2-2; weak D call: TRBD1 (5 bases). The germline V gene has CDR1 SGHRS and CDR2 YFSETQ. The length of the CDR3 is 15 residues. V gave up 5 bases and J gave up 0 bases, with 11 bases separating them. The CDR3 DNA is TGCGCCAGCAGACAAGGGGTGCCGAACACCGGGGAGCTGTTTTTT. Residues: CASRQGVPNTGELFF. The whole variable domain, filled in from reference TRBV5-1 and TRBJ2-2, reads KAGVTQTPRYLIKTRGQQVTLSCSPISGHRSVSWYQQTPGQGLQFLFEYFSETQRNKGNFPGRFSGRQFSNSRSEMNVSTLELGDSALYLCASRQGVPNTGELFFGEGSRLTVL.

The chain combines TRBV5-1 with TRBJ1-2; 9 bases are a match to TRBD1. V trimming: 2 bases; J trimming: 7 bases; junction bases outside the gene matches: 6. CDR1 is SGHRS and CDR2 is YFSETQ in the germline V gene. CDR3 length: 14 residues. CDR3 sequence (DNA): TGCGCCAGCAGCTTAGGGGACAGGGTAATTGGCTACACCTTC. This encodes CASSLGDRVIGYTF.

V gene TRBV2 combines with J gene TRBJ1-1; 7 bases map to TRBD1. This CDR3 is built from 15 residues. Germline-derived CDR1 and CDR2 are SNHLY and FYNNEI. The trim removed 2 bases at V and 4 bases at J, leaving 7 bases unmatched. The CDR3 DNA reads TGTGCCAGCAGTGAAAGTCGTTCAGGGGGCACTGAAGCTTTCTTT. It codes for CASSESRSGGTEAFF.

The gene calls are TRBV6-5 and TRBJ1-5; D gene ambiguous. Germline V gene data show CDR1 as MNHEY and CDR2 as SVGAGI. This CDR3 is built from 12 residues. Trimming shortened V by 6 bases and J by 4 bases, and 7 bases separated the two germline ends. CDR3 residues: CASSHRNQPQHF. As DNA, the CDR3 is TGTGCCAGCAGCCACAGAAATCAGCCCCAGCATTTT.

The chain carries TRBV4-2 and TRBJ1-2, with a weak D call TRBD1 (5 bases). CDR3 size: 15 residues. Deletions cut 0 bases from V and 5 bases from J, with 13 bases between. Looked up from germline, CDR1 is LGHNA and CDR2 is YNFKEQ. The CDR3 DNA sequence: TGTGCCAGCAGCCAAGACACGGGGCTAACTTATGGCTACACCTTC. Amino acids: CASSQDTGLTYGYTF.

This chain uses TRBV6-5 with TRBJ2-2; D gene uncertain. The CDR3 covers 13 residues. Germline loops: CDR1 MNHEY, CDR2 SVGAGI. V gave up 0 bases and J gave up 7 bases, with 6 bases separating them. This CDR3 reads CASSYSRHGELFF. The CDR3 region has the DNA TGTGCCAGCAGTTACTCGCGTCACGGGGAGCTGTTTTTT.

This chain joins TRBV4-1 and TRBJ1-2; tentatively, D is TRBD1 (6 bases). This CDR3 is 15 amino acids long. CDR1 and CDR2 from the germline V gene are MGHRA and YSYEKL. The V gene lost 0 bases and the J gene lost 2 bases, with 10 bases spanning the gap. The CDR3 nucleotides are TGCGCCAGCAGCCAAGAAGGGGACATAAACTATGGCTACACCTTC. The encoded protein is CASSQEGDINYGYTF.

The rearrangement links TRBV6-5 to TRBJ2-7; D ambiguous. Trimming removed 0 bases at V and 4 bases at J, with 7 bases between. The CDR3 sequence is 13 residues long. Germline V gene lookup returns CDR1 MNHEY and CDR2 SVGAGI. The CDR3: CASSYSPEYEQYF. CDR3 coding DNA: TGTGCCAGCAGTTACTCCCCAGAGTACGAGCAGTACTTC.

The V call is TRBV19, the J call TRBJ1-2; no firm D call. The CDR3 length is 14 residues. The germline CDR1 and CDR2 sequences are LNHDA and SQIVND (reference sequence). V was shortened by 3 bases and J by 3 bases, with 11 bases between the two germline ends. CDR3 bases: TGTGCCAGTAGTATTGGGAGCGGGGACTATGGCTACACCTTC. Its translation is CASSIGSGDYGYTF.

This chain joins TRBV7-6 and TRBJ2-7; maybe TRBD2 (6 bases). Germline V lookup: CDR1 SGHVS, CDR2 FNYEAQ. Trimming took 5 bases from V and 3 from J, leaving 11 bases between them. This CDR3 is built from 13 residues. The CDR3 loop is CASSPTGGYEQYF. The CDR3 DNA reads as TGTGCCAGCAGCCCCACCGGGGGCTACGAGCAGTACTTC.

The chain employs TRBV7-8 and TRBJ2-7, with no clear D. Trimming stripped 3 bases from V and 1 base from J, with 4 bases between. In germline, CDR1 is SGHVS, CDR2 FQNEAQ. The CDR3 totals 12 residues. The CDR3 loop reads CASSLESYEQYF. DNA of the CDR3: TGTGCCAGCAGCTTGGAATCCTACGAGCAGTACTTC. Full variable domain (outside the CDR3, taken from reference TRBV7-8 and TRBJ2-7): GAGVSQSPRYKVAKRGQDVALRCDPISGHVSLFWYQQALGQGPEFLTYFQNEAQLDKSGLPSDRFFAERPEGSVSTLKIQRTQQEDSAVYLCASSLESYEQYFGPGTRLTVT.

The chain uses TRBV4-1 and TRBJ2-1, with a possible D match to TRBD2 (5 bases). Germline loops: CDR1 MGHRA, CDR2 YSYEKL. The CDR3 is made up of 17 amino acids. The V and J ends lost 5 bases and 1 base respectively, with 18 bases between them. The CDR3 loop is CASSYTPGTESYNEQFF. CDR3 nucleotides: TGCGCCAGCAGCTATACCCCGGGAACGGAATCCTACAATGAGCAGTTCTTC.

The V gene is TRBV9, the J gene TRBJ2-3; 7 bases fit TRBD2. Germline CDR1 reads SGDLS; CDR2 reads YYNGEE. CDR3 length: 18 residues. V lost 1 base and J lost 0; bases outside the gene matches: 11. The CDR3: CASSVSGVRPFSTDTQYF. CDR3 coding DNA: TGTGCCAGCAGCGTAAGCGGGGTGCGGCCTTTTAGCACAGATACGCAGTATTTT.

V and J are TRBV19 and TRBJ1-5; possible D gene TRBD1, 5 bases. The CDR3 is 14 residues long. Trimming removed 6 bases at V and 0 bases at J, with 9 bases between. The V gene's germline CDR1 is LNHDA and CDR2 SQIVND (reference sequence). Here the CDR3 DNA reads TGTGCCAGTAGGCGGGACTTTAGCAATCAGCCCCAGCATTTT. The encoded protein is CASRRDFSNQPQHF.

V is TRBV5-8 and J is TRBJ2-1, with TRBD1 matching over 7 bases. The CDR3 runs to 14 residues. V lost 4 bases to trimming and J lost 3 bases; unmatched junction nucleotides: 4. In germline, CDR1 is SGHTS, CDR2 YDEGEE. This chain's CDR3 is CASSRDRFYNEQFF. DNA for the CDR3: TGTGCCAGCAGCCGGGACAGATTCTACAATGAGCAGTTCTTC.

V and J are TRBV11-2 and TRBJ2-1, with D perhaps matching TRBD1 or TRBD2 (5 bases each). Germline CDR1 is SGHAT and CDR2 is FQNNGV. This CDR3 contains 16 residues. Trimming removed 4 bases from V and 4 bases from J, with 17 bases in between. The CDR3 region is CASSSVGWGIYNEQFF. The CDR3 bases are TGTGCCAGCAGCTCAGTAGGGTGGGGGATATACAATGAGCAGTTCTTC.

V usage is TRBV25-1 and J usage is TRBJ2-3, with a weak D call TRBD2 (7 bases). From germline, CDR1 is MGHDK and CDR2 SYGVNS. V dropped 3 bases and J dropped 2 bases, with 15 bases sitting between them. The length of the CDR3 is 16 residues. The CDR3 nucleotides read TGTGCCAGCAGTGAGTCTCGGGGGGCCTACACAGATACGCAGTATTTT. Translated, it gives CASSESRGAYTDTQYF.

V and J are TRBV19 and TRBJ1-5, with D possibly being TRBD1 (6 bases). The V end was cut by 7 bases, the J end by 4 bases, with 20 bases between. CDR1 is LNHDA and CDR2 is SQIVND in the germline V gene (reference sequence). The CDR3 spans 16 residues. The CDR3 spells CASTRSLRGGNQPQHF. The CDR3 nucleotides are TGTGCCAGTACCAGATCCTTACGAGGGGGAAATCAGCCCCAGCATTTT.

The sample holds one count of this clone. The rearrangement links TRBV10-2 to TRBJ1-2, with D possibly being TRBD1 (6 bases). The V and J ends lost 0 bases and 2 bases respectively, with 13 bases between them. Germline V gene data show CDR1 as WSHSY and CDR2 as SAAADI. The CDR3 is 16 amino acids. CDR3 loop: CASSESGYTGNYGYTF. The CDR3 bases are TGCGCCAGCAGTGAGTCAGGGTACACAGGGAACTATGGCTACACCTTC.

The genes are TRBV6-2 or TRBV6-3 and TRBJ1-5; D unresolved. CDR1 is MNHEY and CDR2 is SVGEGT in the germline V gene. V lost 4 bases and J 3 bases, leaving 16 bases between the germline ends. This CDR3 contains 16 residues. The chain's CDR3 is CASSFPRTVDNQPQHF. CDR3 nucleotides: TGTGCCAGCAGTTTCCCCCGGACGGTTGACAATCAGCCCCAGCATTTT.

The chain joins TRBV5-4 to TRBJ1-2, with TRBD1 matching over 9 bases. The CDR3 has 15 amino acids. With V trimmed by 0 bases and J by 8 bases, 8 bases remained unmatched. Germline assignment: CDR1 SGHNT and CDR2 YYREEE (reference sequence). This CDR3 reads CASSLENRGLQGYTF. The DNA of the CDR3 is TGTGCCAGCAGCTTGGAAAACAGGGGGCTTCAGGGCTACACCTTC.

This chain links TRBV29-1 with TRBJ2-3; TRBD2 agrees at 14 bases. Germline assignment: CDR1 SQVTM and CDR2 ANQGSEA. The V and J ends lost 3 bases and 4 bases, in that order; junction bases with no gene match: 9. The CDR3 has 17 amino acids. CDR3 protein: CSVEGTSGGGSPDTQYF. Here the CDR3 DNA reads TGCAGCGTTGAGGGGACTAGCGGGGGTGGGAGCCCAGATACGCAGTATTTT.